This entry lists 26 T cell receptor beta chains sequenced from one sample in a study of a mutant IDH1 vaccine in newly diagnosed glioma. The time point here: week 23, last vaccination. Each vaccine dose was 300 ug of mutant IDH1 20-mer peptide, with topical imiquimod. What these receptors recognize is not known. Clones were read by immunoSEQ multiplex PCR, and TCRdb kept only the in-frame ones, dropping some. Here the sample spans more than 55,000 clones, 81% being singletons. The sequencing here drew on PBMCs, taken from a glioma patient whose treatment included an IDH1 peptide vaccine. Receptor source: a woman in her 40s with glioma. Some clones in this sample may be carry-over from other donors' samples.

This clone was picked up a small number of times. The genes are TRBV6-5 and TRBJ1-1, with unresolved D. The CDR3 runs 10 residues. With 11 bases removed from V and 5 bases from J, the gap between germline ends came to 9 bases. Germline CDR1 MNHEY, CDR2 SVGAGI. CDR3 DNA: TGTGCCGTTGGTTTGACTGAAGCTTTCTTT. Protein: CAVGLTEAFF.

This chain links TRBV9 with TRBJ2-2; TRBD2 matches 10 bases. Germline-derived CDR1 and CDR2 are SGDLS and YYNGEE. V shed 0 bases, J shed 6 bases, and the junction held 2 bases outside the gene matches. The CDR3 is 15 residues long. The CDR3 bases are TGTGCCAGCAGCGTAGTAAGCGGGGGGGCCGGGGAGCTGTTTTTT. It yields the protein CASSVVSGGAGELFF.

This clone was observed once. This chain's CDR3 is CASSPDRVLTNEKLFF. The CDR3 coding sequence is TGTGCCAGCAGCCCAGACAGGGTTTTAACTAATGAAAAACTGTTTTTT. V is TRBV5-8 and J is TRBJ1-4; TRBD1 agrees at 7 bases. Germline V gene lookup returns CDR1 SGHTS and CDR2 YDEGEE. This CDR3 contains 16 residues. The ends lost 4 bases at V and 1 base at J; junction bases unmatched: 7.

This chain uses TRBV5-1 with TRBJ2-3, with D maybe TRBD1 (5 bases). The CDR3 totals 14 residues. V gave up 4 bases and J gave up 0 bases, with 9 bases separating them. Germline CDR1 SGHRS, CDR2 YFSETQ. CDR3 sequence: CASSARASTDTQYF. The CDR3 coding sequence is TGCGCCAGCAGCGCCAGGGCTAGCACAGATACGCAGTATTTT.

V is TRBV11-2 and J is TRBJ1-1, with no clear D. CDR3 length: 14 amino acids. Germline CDR1 and CDR2: SGHAT and FQNNGV. Trimming pared 6 bases from V and 2 bases from J, leaving 13 bases between. CDR3 nucleotides: TGTGCCAGCAGTACTCCCCGTCAAAACACTGAAGCTTTCTTT. This encodes CASSTPRQNTEAFF.

In its sample, this clone was seen a few times. The V gene is TRBV29-1, the J gene TRBJ1-1, with D possibly matching TRBD1 (6 bases). Trimming stripped 1 base from V and 1 base from J, with 16 bases between. Germline CDR1 is SQVTM and CDR2 is ANQGSEA. CDR3 length: 16 amino acids. The CDR3 is CSVEGRSGVGNTEAFF. CDR3 bases: TGCAGCGTTGAAGGACGCTCAGGGGTCGGGAACACTGAAGCTTTCTTT.

For the CDR3, the DNA is TGTGCCAGCAGTTCAAGAGGCGAGCAGTACTTC. Protein sequence: CASSSRGEQYF. The chain couples TRBV27 to TRBJ2-7; D is ambiguous. Deletions cut 4 bases from V and 6 bases from J, with 7 bases between. Germline V CDR1 and CDR2: MNHEY, SMNVEV (reference sequence). This CDR3 spans 11 amino acids.

The chain employs TRBV7-8 and TRBJ1-1; no clear D. The CDR3 totals 13 residues. Trimming took 5 bases from V and 0 from J, leaving 7 bases between them. Germline CDR1 reads SGHVS; CDR2 reads FQNEAQ. The CDR3 spells CASSHSMNTEAFF. The DNA of the CDR3 is TGTGCCAGCAGCCACTCTATGAACACTGAAGCTTTCTTT.

This clone came up once. The rearrangement joins TRBV30 to TRBJ2-7, with D possibly TRBD2 on 6 matching bases. The CDR3 has 13 residues. The germline gives CDR1 GTSNPN, CDR2 SVGIG (reference sequence). The V end lost 4 bases, the J end lost 2 bases, and 12 bases lay between the germline ends. The CDR3 DNA reads as TGTGCCTGGACGCTAGGAGGGCCCTACGAGCAGTACTTC. Its translation is CAWTLGGPYEQYF. Filled out from reference TRBV30 and TRBJ2-7, the complete variable domain reads SQTIHQWPATLVQPVGSPLSLECTVEGTSNPNLYWYRQAAGRGLQLLFYSVGIGQISSEVPQNLSASRPQDRQFILSSKKLLLSDSGFYLCAWTLGGPYEQYFGPGTRLTVT.

The chain employs TRBV6-5 and TRBJ1-5, with D possibly TRBD1 on 6 matching bases. The CDR3 extends over 15 amino acids. The ends were cut back, 6 bases at V and 1 base at J, with 13 bases in the middle. Germline V gene sequence: CDR1 MNHEY, CDR2 SVGAGI. The CDR3 is CASSQGWESNQPQHF. CDR3 coding DNA: TGTGCCAGCAGCCAGGGGTGGGAAAGCAATCAGCCCCAGCATTTT.

The V gene is TRBV2, the J gene TRBJ1-4; possibly TRBD1 for D (5 bases). V was trimmed by 9 bases and J by 4 bases, leaving 15 bases between them. The CDR3 is 14 residues long. The germline V gene encodes CDR1 SNHLY and CDR2 FYNNEI. The CDR3 sequence is CASPAGTGNEKLFF. The CDR3 DNA reads as TGTGCCAGTCCAGCGGGGACGGGTAATGAAAAACTGTTTTTT. Variable domain in full (rest from reference TRBV2 and TRBJ1-4): EPEVTQTPSHQVTQMGQEVILRCVPISNHLYFYWYRQILGQKVEFLVSFYNNEISEKSEIFDDQFSVERPDGSNFTLKIRSTKLEDSAMYFCASPAGTGNEKLFFGSGTQLSVL.

V and J are TRBV7-9 and TRBJ2-1; D might be TRBD1 or TRBD2, each matching 6 bases. Trimming took off 8 bases at V and 7 bases at J, with 18 bases between the two ends. Germline CDR1 reads SEHNR; CDR2 reads FQNEAQ (reference sequence). There are 14 residues in the CDR3. Written as DNA, the CDR3 is TGTGCCAGCGGGGGGCGGGGAGAGCTGAATGAGCAGTTCTTC. Encoded protein: CASGGRGELNEQFF.

J is TRBJ1-4 and V is TRBV5-1; no reliable D call. V lost 2 bases to trimming and J lost 5 bases, with 10 bases between them. Germline lookup yields CDR1 SGHRS and CDR2 YFSETQ. CDR3 length equals 14 residues. The CDR3 bases are TGCGCCAGCAGCTTAGACCCGGGGAATGAAAAACTGTTTTTT. Its translation is CASSLDPGNEKLFF.

This clone came up a few times. The chain couples TRBV27 to TRBJ1-1; maybe TRBD1 (5 bases). Trimming pared 0 bases from V and 1 base from J, leaving 24 bases between. CDR1 and CDR2 (germline): MNHEY, SMNVEV (reference sequence). The CDR3 contains 20 residues. CDR3 in amino acids: CASSLSFRVSSPGRNTEAFF. The CDR3 bases are TGTGCCAGCAGTTTATCGTTCAGGGTCTCGTCCCCGGGACGGAACACTGAAGCTTTCTTT.

The chain recombines TRBV19 with TRBJ1-5; D is undetermined. The CDR3 is 12 amino acids. Trimming took off 6 bases at V and 3 bases at J, with 6 bases between the two ends. CDR1 is LNHDA, CDR2 SQIVND, per germline (reference sequence). For the CDR3, the DNA is TGTGCCAGTAGCCAGGCCAATCAGCCCCAGCATTTT. This translates into CASSQANQPQHF. Looking up the rest from reference TRBV19 and TRBJ1-5 gives the full variable domain: DGGITQSPKYLFRKEGQNVTLSCEQNLNHDAMYWYRQDPGQGLRLIYYSQIVNDFQKGDIAEGYSVSREKKESFPLTVTSAQKNPTAFYLCASSQANQPQHFGDGTRLSIL.

The V call is TRBV2, the J call TRBJ1-3; perhaps TRBD1 as D (5 bases). CDR1 and CDR2 (germline): SNHLY, FYNNEI. The CDR3 covers 14 residues. V was cut by 7 bases and J by 0 bases, with 10 bases left in between. CDR3 region: CASTRQLSGNTIYF. CDR3 DNA sequence: TGTGCCAGCACTAGACAGCTCTCTGGAAACACCATATATTTT.

This chain's CDR3 is CASSPSRGQGKSEAFF. CDR3 bases: TGTGCCAGCTCTCCTAGCCGAGGACAGGGGAAATCTGAAGCTTTCTTT. The gene calls are TRBV18 and TRBJ1-1; 9 bases line up with TRBD1. J was trimmed by 6 bases and V by 6 bases; bases with no gene match: 14. The CDR3 runs to 16 residues. Germline V lookup: CDR1 KGHSH, CDR2 LQKENI.

The chain is built from TRBV30 and TRBJ2-1, with 10 bases fitting TRBD1. Germline CDR1 and CDR2: GTSNPN and SVGIG (reference sequence). The CDR3 length is 13 residues. V was clipped by 7 bases and J by 6 bases; unmatched bases: 6. The CDR3 nucleotides are TGTGCCTTAAGACAGGGGGCTCGCAATGAGCAGTTCTTC. Translation gives CALRQGARNEQFF. The full variable domain, rest sourced from reference TRBV30 and TRBJ2-1, is SQTIHQWPATLVQPVGSPLSLECTVEGTSNPNLYWYRQAAGRGLQLLFYSVGIGQISSEVPQNLSASRPQDRQFILSSKKLLLSDSGFYLCALRQGARNEQFFGPGTRLTVL.

The CDR3 DNA reads as TGTGCCAGCAGCTTGGGACAGCGTAATGAAAAACTGTTTTTT. It codes for CASSLGQRNEKLFF. The chain couples TRBV5-6 to TRBJ1-4; possibly TRBD1 for D (5 bases). The CDR3 length is 14 residues. V lost 0 bases and J lost 4, with 7 bases in between. Germline V gene data show CDR1 as SGHDT and CDR2 as YYEEEE. Drawing the rest from reference TRBV5-6 and TRBJ1-4, the complete variable domain is DAGVTQSPTHLIKTRGQQVTLRCSPKSGHDTVSWYQQALGQGPQFIFQYYEEEERQRGNFPDRFSGHQFPNYSSELNVNALLLGDSALYLCASSLGQRNEKLFFGSGTQLSVL.

This clone has only one observation. This sequence joins TRBV20-1 and TRBJ2-7; TRBD1 matches 9 bases. Germline CDR1 reads DFQATT; CDR2 reads SNEGSKA (reference sequence). The CDR3 extends over 11 amino acids. After removal of 6 bases from V and 7 bases from J, the junction contained 4 bases not matched to a gene. CDR3 DNA: TGCAGTGCCCCCGACAGGGGGGAGCAGTACTTC. This codes for CSAPDRGEQYF.

J is TRBJ1-6 and V is TRBV6-5; D is unresolved. CDR1 is MNHEY and CDR2 is SVGAGI in the germline V gene. V lost 2 bases and J lost 3, with 11 bases in between. This CDR3 region has 16 residues. The CDR3 sequence: CASSYLGVNYNSPLHF. The CDR3, as DNA: TGTGCCAGCAGTTACCTCGGGGTAAACTATAATTCACCCCTCCACTTT.

This rearrangement joins TRBV7-9 to TRBJ2-7, with a possible D match to TRBD2 (6 bases). V was trimmed by 5 bases and J by 6 bases, leaving 17 bases between them. The length of the CDR3 is 14 residues. Germline CDR1 reads SEHNR; CDR2 reads FQNEAQ (reference sequence). The CDR3 DNA is TGTGCCAGCAGCCCTTCCCACTTGGGAGGCGAGCAGTACTTC. Its protein product is CASSPSHLGGEQYF.

The chain is built from TRBV4-2 and TRBJ2-7; D is perhaps TRBD1 or TRBD2 (5 bases each). The germline CDR1 and CDR2 sequences are LGHNA and YNFKEQ. The V end lost 1 base, the J end lost 4 bases, and 17 bases lay between the germline ends. CDR3 size: 16 residues. The CDR3 here is CASSQGGTQPPYEQYF. The CDR3 nucleotides read TGTGCCAGCAGCCAAGGGGGGACCCAGCCCCCTTACGAGCAGTACTTC.

The chain links TRBV27 to TRBJ1-2; tentatively, D is TRBD1 (5 bases). CDR1 and CDR2 (germline): MNHEY, SMNVEV (reference sequence). The CDR3 runs to 13 residues. V was clipped by 7 bases and J by 8 bases, with 17 bases between them. DNA for the CDR3: TGTGCCAGCATGAGCCACAGGTCCTCCGGCTACACCTTC. It specifies CASMSHRSSGYTF.

This chain connects TRBV4-1 to TRBJ1-1; D perhaps matches TRBD1 (5 bases). Germline V CDR1 and CDR2: MGHRA, YSYEKL. Trimming removed 5 bases at V and 10 bases at J, with 17 bases between. CDR3 length equals 13 residues. CDR3 protein: CASSEGTGIRAFF. The CDR3 DNA reads TGCGCCAGCAGCGAAGGGACGGGGATAAGAGCTTTCTTT.

The chain links TRBV5-1 to TRBJ1-3; TRBD1 is a possible D gene (6 bases). The CDR3 contains 16 residues. CDR1 and CDR2 (germline): SGHRS, YFSETQ. V was clipped by 4 bases and J by 4 bases, with 18 bases between them. As DNA, the CDR3 is TGCGCCAGCAGCCAAGCCTGGGGGGCCGTAGGAAACACCATATATTTT. Amino acids: CASSQAWGAVGNTIYF.